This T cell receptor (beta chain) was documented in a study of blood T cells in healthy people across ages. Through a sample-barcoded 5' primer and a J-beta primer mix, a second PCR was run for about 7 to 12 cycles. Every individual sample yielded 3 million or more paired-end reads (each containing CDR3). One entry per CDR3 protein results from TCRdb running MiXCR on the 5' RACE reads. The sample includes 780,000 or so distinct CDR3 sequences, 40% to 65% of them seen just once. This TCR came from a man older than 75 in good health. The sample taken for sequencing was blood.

CDR3 bases: TGTGCCACCAGTGATTTCGGTGGCTACACCTTC. Its translation: CATSDFGGYTF. The genes are TRBV24-1 and TRBJ1-2; no clear D gene. The V and J ends lost 1 base and 7 bases respectively, with 3 bases between them. Germline CDR1 is KGHDR and CDR2 is SFDVKD. The CDR3 consists of 11 residues.